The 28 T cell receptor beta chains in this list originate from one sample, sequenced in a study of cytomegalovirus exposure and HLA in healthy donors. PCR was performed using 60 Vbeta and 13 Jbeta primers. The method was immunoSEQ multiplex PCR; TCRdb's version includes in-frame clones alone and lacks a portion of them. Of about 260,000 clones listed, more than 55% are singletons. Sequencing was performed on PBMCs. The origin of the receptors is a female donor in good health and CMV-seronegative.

CDR3 DNA: TGTGCCAGCAGCAAGAGCGGACAGGGGAGTATATACGAGCAGTACTTC. Translation: CASSKSGQGSIYEQYF. The genes are TRBV21-1 and TRBJ2-7; TRBD1, the table's D call, lacks a check against the DNA. TRBV21-1 is deemed a pseudogene. The CDR3 consists of 16 residues.

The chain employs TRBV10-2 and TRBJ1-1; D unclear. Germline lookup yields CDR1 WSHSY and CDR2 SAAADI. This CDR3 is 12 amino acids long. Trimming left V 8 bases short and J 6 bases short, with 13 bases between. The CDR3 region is CASGRVVAEAFF. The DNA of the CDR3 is TGCGCCAGCGGGAGGGTTGTGGCTGAAGCTTTCTTT.

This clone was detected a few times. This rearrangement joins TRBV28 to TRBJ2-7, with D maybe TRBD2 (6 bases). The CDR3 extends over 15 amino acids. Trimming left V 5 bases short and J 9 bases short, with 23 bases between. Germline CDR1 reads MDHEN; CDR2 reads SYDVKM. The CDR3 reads CASSRPARGSEVQYF. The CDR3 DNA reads TGTGCCAGCAGTCGACCAGCGCGGGGTTCAGAGGTGCAGTACTTC. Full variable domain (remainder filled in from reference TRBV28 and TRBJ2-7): DVKVTQSSRYLVKRTGEKVFLECVQDMDHENMFWYRQDPGLGLRLIYFSYDVKMKEKGDIPEGYSVSREKKERFSLILESASTNQTSMYLCASSRPARGSEVQYFGPGTRLTVT.

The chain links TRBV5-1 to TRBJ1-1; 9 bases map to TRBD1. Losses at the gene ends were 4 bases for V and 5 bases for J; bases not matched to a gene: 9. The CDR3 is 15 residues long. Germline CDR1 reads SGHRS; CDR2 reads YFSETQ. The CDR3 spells CASSLSQGAGTEAFF. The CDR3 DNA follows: TGCGCCAGCAGCCTGTCACAGGGGGCAGGGACTGAAGCTTTCTTT.

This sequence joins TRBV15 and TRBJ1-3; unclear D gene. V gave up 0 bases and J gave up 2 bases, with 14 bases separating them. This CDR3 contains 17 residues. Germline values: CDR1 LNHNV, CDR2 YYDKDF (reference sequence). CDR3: CATSRDQVTLAGNTIYF. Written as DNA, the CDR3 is TGTGCCACCAGCAGAGATCAAGTGACCCTAGCTGGAAACACCATATATTTT.

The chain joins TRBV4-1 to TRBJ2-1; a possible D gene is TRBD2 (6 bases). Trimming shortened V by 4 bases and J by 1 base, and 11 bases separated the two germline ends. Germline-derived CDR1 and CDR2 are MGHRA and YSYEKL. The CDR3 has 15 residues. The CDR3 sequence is CASSPFGTSYNEQFF. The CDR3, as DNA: TGCGCCAGCAGCCCTTTTGGGACTTCCTACAATGAGCAGTTCTTC.

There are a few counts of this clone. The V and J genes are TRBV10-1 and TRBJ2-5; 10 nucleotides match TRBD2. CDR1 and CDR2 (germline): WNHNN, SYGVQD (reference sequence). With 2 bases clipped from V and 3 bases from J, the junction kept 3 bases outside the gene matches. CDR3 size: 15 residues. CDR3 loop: CASSEGLAAEETQYF. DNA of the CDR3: TGCGCCAGCAGTGAGGGACTAGCGGCCGAAGAGACCCAGTACTTC.

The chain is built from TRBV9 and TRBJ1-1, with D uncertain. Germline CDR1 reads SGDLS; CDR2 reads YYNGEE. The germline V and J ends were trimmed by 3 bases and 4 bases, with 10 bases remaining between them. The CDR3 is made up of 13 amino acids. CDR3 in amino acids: CASSAPRGTEAFF. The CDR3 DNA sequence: TGTGCCAGCAGCGCCCCACGGGGCACTGAAGCTTTCTTT.

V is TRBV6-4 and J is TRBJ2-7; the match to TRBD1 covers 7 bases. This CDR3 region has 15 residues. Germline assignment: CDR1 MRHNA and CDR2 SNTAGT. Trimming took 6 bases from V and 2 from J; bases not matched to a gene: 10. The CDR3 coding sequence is TGTGCCAGCAGGAGACAGGGCCCCAGGACCTACGAGCAGTACTTC. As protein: CASRRQGPRTYEQYF.

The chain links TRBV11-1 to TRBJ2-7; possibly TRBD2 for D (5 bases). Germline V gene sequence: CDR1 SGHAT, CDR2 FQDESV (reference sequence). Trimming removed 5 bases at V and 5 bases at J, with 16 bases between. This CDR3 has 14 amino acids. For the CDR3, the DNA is TGTGCCAGCAGCACGGACTCCGGTGCCGACGAGCAGTACTTC. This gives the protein CASSTDSGADEQYF.

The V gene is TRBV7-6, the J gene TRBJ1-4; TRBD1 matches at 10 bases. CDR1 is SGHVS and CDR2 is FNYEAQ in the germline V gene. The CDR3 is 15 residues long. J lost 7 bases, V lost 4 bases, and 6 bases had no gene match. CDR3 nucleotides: TGTGCCAGCAGCTCTCCGGGACAGGGGACTGAAAAACTGTTTTTT. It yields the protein CASSSPGQGTEKLFF.

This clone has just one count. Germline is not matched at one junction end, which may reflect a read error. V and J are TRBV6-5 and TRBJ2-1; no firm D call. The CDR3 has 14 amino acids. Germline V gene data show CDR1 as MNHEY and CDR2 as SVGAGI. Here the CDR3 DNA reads TGTGCCAGCAGTTACGGTGACTCCGACAATGAGCAGTTCTTC. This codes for CASSYGDSDNEQFF.

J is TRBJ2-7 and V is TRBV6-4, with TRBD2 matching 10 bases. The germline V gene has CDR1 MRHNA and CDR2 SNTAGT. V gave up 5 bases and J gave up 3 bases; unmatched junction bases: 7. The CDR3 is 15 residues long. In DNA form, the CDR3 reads TGTGCCAGCAGTAAAGCTAGCGGGAGTAACTACGAGCAGTACTTC. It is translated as CASSKASGSNYEQYF.

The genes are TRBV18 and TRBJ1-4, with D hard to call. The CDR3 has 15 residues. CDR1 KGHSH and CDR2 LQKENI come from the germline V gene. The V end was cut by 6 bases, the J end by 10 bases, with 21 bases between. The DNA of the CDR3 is TGTGCCAGCTCTCCCAATTCGGACGGGAAGGGAAAACTGTTTTTT. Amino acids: CASSPNSDGKGKLFF. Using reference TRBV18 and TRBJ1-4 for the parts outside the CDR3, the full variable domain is NAGVMQNPRHLVRRRGQEARLRCSPMKGHSHVYWYRQLPEEGLKFMVYLQKENIIDESGMPKERFSAEFPKEGPSILRIQQVVRGDSAAYFCASSPNSDGKGKLFFGSGTQLSVL.

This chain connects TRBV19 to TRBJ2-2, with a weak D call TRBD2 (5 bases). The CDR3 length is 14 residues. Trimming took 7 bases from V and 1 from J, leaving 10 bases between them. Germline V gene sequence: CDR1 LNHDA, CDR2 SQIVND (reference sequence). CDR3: CASKEDVNTGELFF. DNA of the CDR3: TGTGCCAGTAAGGAGGACGTGAACACCGGGGAGCTGTTTTTT.

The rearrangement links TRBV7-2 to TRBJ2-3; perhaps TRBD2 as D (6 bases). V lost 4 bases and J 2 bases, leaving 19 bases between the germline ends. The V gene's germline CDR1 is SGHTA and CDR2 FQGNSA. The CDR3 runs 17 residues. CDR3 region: CASSSQGTGATTDTQYF. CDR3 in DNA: TGTGCCAGCAGCTCCCAAGGAACGGGAGCCACCACAGATACGCAGTATTTT.

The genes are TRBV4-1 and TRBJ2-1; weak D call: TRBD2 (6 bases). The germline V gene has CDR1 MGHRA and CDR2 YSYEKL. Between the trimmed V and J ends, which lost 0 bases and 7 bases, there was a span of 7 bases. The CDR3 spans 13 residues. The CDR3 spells CASSQEGRNEQFF. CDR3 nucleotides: TGCGCCAGCAGCCAAGAGGGGAGGAATGAGCAGTTCTTC.

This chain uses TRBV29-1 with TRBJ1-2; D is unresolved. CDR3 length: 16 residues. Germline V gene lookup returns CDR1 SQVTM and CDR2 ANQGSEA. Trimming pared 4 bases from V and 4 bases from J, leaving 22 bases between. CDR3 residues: CSVVSPGGYYGYGYTF. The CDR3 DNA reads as TGCAGCGTTGTTAGCCCGGGAGGGTATTATGGCTATGGCTACACCTTC. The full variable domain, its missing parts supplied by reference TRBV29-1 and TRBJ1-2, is SAVISQKPSRDICQRGTSLTIQCQVDSQVTMMFWYRQQPGQSLTLIATANQGSEATYESGFVIDKFPISRPNLTFSTLTVSNMSPEDSSIYLCSVVSPGGYYGYGYTFGSGTRLTVV.

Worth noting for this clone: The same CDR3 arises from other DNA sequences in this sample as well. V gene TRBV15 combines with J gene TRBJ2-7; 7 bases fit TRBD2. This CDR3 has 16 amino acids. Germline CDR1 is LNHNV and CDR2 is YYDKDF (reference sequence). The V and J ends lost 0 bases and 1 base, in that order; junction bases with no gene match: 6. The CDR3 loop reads CATSRDVGLNSYEQYF. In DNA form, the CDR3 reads TGTGCCACCAGCAGAGATGTGGGACTAAATTCCTACGAGCAGTACTTC.

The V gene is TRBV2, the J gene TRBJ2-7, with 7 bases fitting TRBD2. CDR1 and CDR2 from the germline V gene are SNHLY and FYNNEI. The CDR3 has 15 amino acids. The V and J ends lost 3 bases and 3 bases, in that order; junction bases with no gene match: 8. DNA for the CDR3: TGTGCCAGCAGTGACCGGCTAGCGGAGCGCTACGAGCAGTACTTC. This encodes CASSDRLAERYEQYF. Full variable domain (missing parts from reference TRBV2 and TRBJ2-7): EPEVTQTPSHQVTQMGQEVILRCVPISNHLYFYWYRQILGQKVEFLVSFYNNEISEKSEIFDDQFSVERPDGSNFTLKIRSTKLEDSAMYFCASSDRLAERYEQYFGPGTRLTVT.

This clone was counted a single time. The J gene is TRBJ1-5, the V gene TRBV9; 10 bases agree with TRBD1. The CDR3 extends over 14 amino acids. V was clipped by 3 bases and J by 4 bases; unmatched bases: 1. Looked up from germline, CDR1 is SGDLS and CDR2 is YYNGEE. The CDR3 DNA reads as TGTGCCAGCAGCGCGGACAGGGGGAATCAGCCCCAGCATTTT. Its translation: CASSADRGNQPQHF.

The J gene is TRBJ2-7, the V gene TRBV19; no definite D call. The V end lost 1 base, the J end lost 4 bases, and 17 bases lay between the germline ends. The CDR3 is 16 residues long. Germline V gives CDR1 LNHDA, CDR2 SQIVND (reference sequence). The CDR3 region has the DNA TGTGCCAGTAGTATAGGAGGTATCGGATTTACTTACGAGCAGTACTTC. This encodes CASSIGGIGFTYEQYF.

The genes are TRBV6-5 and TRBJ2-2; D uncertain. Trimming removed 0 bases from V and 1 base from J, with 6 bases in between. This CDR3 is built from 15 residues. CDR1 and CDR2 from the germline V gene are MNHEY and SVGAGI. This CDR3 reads CASSYSRGNTGELFF. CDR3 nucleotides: TGTGCCAGCAGTTACTCGCGAGGGAACACCGGGGAGCTGTTTTTT.

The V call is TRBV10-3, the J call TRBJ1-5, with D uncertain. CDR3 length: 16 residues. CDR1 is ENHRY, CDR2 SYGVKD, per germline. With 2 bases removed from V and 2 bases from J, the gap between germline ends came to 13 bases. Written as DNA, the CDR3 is TGTGCCATCAGTGAGCGGGCCGCCGGGGGCAATCAGCCCCAGCATTTT. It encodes CAISERAAGGNQPQHF.

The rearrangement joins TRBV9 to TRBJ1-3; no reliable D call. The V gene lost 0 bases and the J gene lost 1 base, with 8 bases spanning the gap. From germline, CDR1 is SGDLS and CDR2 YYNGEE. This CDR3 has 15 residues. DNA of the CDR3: TGTGCCAGCAGCGTAGTTCCCGAGTCTGGAAACACCATATATTTT. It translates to CASSVVPESGNTIYF.

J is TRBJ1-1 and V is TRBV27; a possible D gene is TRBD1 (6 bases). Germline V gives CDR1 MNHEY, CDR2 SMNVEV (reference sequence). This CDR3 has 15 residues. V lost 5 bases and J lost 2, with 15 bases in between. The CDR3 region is CASSPIGQRNTEAFF. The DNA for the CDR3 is TGTGCCAGCAGTCCCATTGGACAGCGCAACACTGAAGCTTTCTTT.

CDR3 DNA sequence: TGTGCCAGCAGCCCCGGGATTGGCGACAACGAGCAGTACTTC. This codes for CASSPGIGDNEQYF. The V and J genes are TRBV5-4 and TRBJ2-7; maybe TRBD2 (5 bases). Germline values: CDR1 SGHNT, CDR2 YYREEE (reference sequence). The CDR3 length is 14 residues. Trimming took off 4 bases at V and 5 bases at J, with 16 bases between the two ends.

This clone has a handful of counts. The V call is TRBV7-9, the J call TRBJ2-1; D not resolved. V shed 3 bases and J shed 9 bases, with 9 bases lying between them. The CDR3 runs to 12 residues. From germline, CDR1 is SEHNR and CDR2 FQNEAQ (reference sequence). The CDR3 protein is CASSFLGPEQFF. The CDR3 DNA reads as TGTGCCAGCAGCTTTTTGGGCCCTGAGCAGTTCTTC.